This T cell receptor beta chain was recovered during a study of T-cell reconstitution after alpha-beta-depleted transplantation in children. Findings of the study overall: There were some patients whose high TCRbeta diversity at day 60 came from surviving recipient T cells and thymic progenitors.

In regard to this clonotype: Its antigen is undetermined.

A TCRbeta library incorporating unique molecular identifiers was prepared. TCRdb reprocessed the PCR reads via MiXCR and lists one record per CDR3 protein. The sample carries hundreds of thousands of distinct CDR3 sequences, 15% to 20% recorded once. The CDR3 consists of 16 residues. Trimming removed 6 bases from V and 6 bases from J; junction bases left unmatched: 12. Per germline, CDR1 LNHNV and CDR2 YYDKDF (reference sequence). The rearrangement joins TRBV15 to TRBJ2-1, with 9 bases matching TRBD2. The sample in question was PBMCs, mostly from graft donor cells, obtained 360 days after TCRalphabeta/CD19-depleted stem cell transplant. The receptor's source is a boy in the first two years of life who had a stem cell transplant for Wiskott-Aldrich syndrome, so the T cells may come from the graft donor. The CDR3 nucleotides read TGTGCCACCAGTCCTTCCTCTAGCGGGAAAATCAATGAGCAGTTCTTC. Amino acids: CATSPSSSGKINEQFF.